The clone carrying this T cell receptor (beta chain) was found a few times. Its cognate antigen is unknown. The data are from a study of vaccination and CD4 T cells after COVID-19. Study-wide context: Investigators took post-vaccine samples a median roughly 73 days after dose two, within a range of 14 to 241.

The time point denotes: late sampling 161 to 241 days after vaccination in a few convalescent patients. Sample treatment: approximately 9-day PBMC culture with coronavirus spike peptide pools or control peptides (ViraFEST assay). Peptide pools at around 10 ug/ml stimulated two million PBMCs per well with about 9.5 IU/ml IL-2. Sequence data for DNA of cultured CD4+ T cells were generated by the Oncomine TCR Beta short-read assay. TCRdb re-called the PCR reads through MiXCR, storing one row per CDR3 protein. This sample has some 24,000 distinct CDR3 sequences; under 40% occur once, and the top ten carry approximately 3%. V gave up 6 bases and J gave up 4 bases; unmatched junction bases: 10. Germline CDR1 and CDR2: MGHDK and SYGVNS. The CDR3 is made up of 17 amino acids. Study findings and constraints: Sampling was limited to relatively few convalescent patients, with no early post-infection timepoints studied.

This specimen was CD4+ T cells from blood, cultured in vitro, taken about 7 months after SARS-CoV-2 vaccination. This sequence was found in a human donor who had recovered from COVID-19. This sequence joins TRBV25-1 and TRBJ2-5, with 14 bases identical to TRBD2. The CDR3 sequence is CASSQVTGLAGGETQYF. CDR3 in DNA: TGTGCCAGCAGCCAGGTGACTGGACTAGCGGGAGGAGAGACCCAGTACTTC.